The 5 T cell receptor beta chains given below trace back to one sample, sequenced in a study of identical twins. TCRdb reanalysed the 5' RACE reads using MiXCR and keeps one entry per CDR3 protein. The repertoire holds over 550,000 distinct CDR3 sequences, under 8.5% seen once, with over 1.5% in the top ten. The data were also submitted as part of a second study, on yellow fever vaccine responses in identical twins.

The material sequenced was PBMCs. These receptors all stem from a woman in her late teens or twenties in good health.

This chain connects TRBV6-1 to TRBJ2-5; TRBD2 aligns across 8 bases. This CDR3 region has 14 residues. The J segment lost 5 bases and the V segment lost 6 bases, leaving 8 bases of the junction unmatched. Germline CDR1 reads MNHNS; CDR2 reads SASEGT. CDR3 coding DNA: TGTGCCAGCAGACCCCAGCGGGAGTTGGAGACCCAGTACTTC. Its translation: CASRPQRELETQYF.

This clonotype has more than one count but fewer than ten. This chain joins TRBV4-1 and TRBJ2-3, with TRBD2 matching over 9 bases. After removal of 2 bases from V and 3 bases from J, the junction contained 9 bases not matched to a gene. CDR3 length: 17 residues. Germline values: CDR1 MGHRA, CDR2 YSYEKL. Here the CDR3 reads CASSQRVAGASTDTQYF. The DNA of the CDR3 is TGCGCCAGCAGCCAACGGGTAGCGGGAGCCAGTACAGATACGCAGTATTTT.

This clonotype was seen a handful of times. The chain carries TRBV6-5 and TRBJ2-1, with 9 positions matching TRBD1. The CDR3 runs 16 residues. Germline V lookup: CDR1 MNHEY, CDR2 SVGAGI. Trimming at V came to 0 bases and at J to 4 bases, leaving 4 bases not matched to a gene. CDR3 DNA sequence: TGTGCCAGCAGTTACTCCGGGACAGGGACATACAATGAGCAGTTCTTC. Its translation is CASSYSGTGTYNEQFF.

This clonotype has just a few counts. The chain has TRBV4-1 and TRBJ1-2; D remains ambiguous. Trimming pared 1 base from V and 8 bases from J, leaving 11 bases between. The CDR3 is made up of 13 amino acids. The germline CDR1 and CDR2 sequences are MGHRA and YSYEKL. The CDR3 region has the DNA TGCGCCAGCAGCCAAGCGACCCCTGGGGGCTACACCTTC. It codes for CASSQATPGGYTF.

This clonotype turned up a few times. The rearrangement uses TRBV27 and TRBJ2-1, with D unresolved. Germline V gene sequence: CDR1 MNHEY, CDR2 SMNVEV (reference sequence). The V end lost 7 bases, the J end lost 5 bases, and 15 bases lay between the germline ends. This CDR3 contains 14 residues. The CDR3 DNA follows: TGTGCCAGCACCTCGGCACTTACCCACAATGAGCAGTTCTTC. The encoded protein is CASTSALTHNEQFF.